This TCR beta chain derives from a study of T cell responses to AZD1222 COVID-19 vaccine. Broader study findings: Distributed over spike, vaccine-associated CD4 TCRs predominated at 160-218 and 743-854. It was only after the peak T cell response that any repertoires were sampled. Spike-specific TCR breadth rose after two AZD1222 doses, and depth rose as well.

The CDR3 runs 17 residues. V was clipped by 0 bases and J by 7 bases; unmatched bases: 7. Germline V gene sequence: CDR1 LNHNV, CDR2 YYDKDF (reference sequence). Clones were read by immunoSEQ multiplex PCR, and TCRdb kept only the in-frame ones, dropping some. The sample records roughly 49,000 clones, roughly 86% being singletons. This clone was counted a single time. Its cognate antigen is unknown. The gene calls are TRBV15 and TRBJ1-4, with 11 bases fitting TRBD1. Sequences were derived from peripheral blood, sampled 28 days after the second AZD1222 dose. The origin of this receptor is an adult who received the AZD1222 COVID-19 vaccine. The CDR3 DNA sequence: TGTGCCACCAGCAGAGATGGGACAGGGGGTTTCGGTGAAAAACTGTTTTTT. Translating it yields CATSRDGTGGFGEKLFF. Looking up the rest from reference TRBV15 and TRBJ1-4 gives the full variable domain: DAMVIQNPRYQVTQFGKPVTLSCSQTLNHNVMYWYQQKSSQAPKLLFHYYDKDFNNEADTPDNFQSRRPNTSFCFLDIRSPGLGDTAMYLCATSRDGTGGFGEKLFFGSGTQLSVL.